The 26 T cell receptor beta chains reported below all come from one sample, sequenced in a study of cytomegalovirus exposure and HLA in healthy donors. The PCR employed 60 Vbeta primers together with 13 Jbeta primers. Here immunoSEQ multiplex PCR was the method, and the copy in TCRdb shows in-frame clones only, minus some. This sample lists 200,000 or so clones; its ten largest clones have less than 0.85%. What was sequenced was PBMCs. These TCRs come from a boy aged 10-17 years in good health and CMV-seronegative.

The CDR3 DNA reads as TGTGCCAGCAGTGTCATTACGGAGGGGTATGAAAAACTGTTTTTT. It translates to CASSVITEGYEKLFF. The J gene is TRBJ1-4, the V gene TRBV28; a possible D gene is TRBD1 (5 bases). In germline, CDR1 is MDHEN, CDR2 SYDVKM. The V gene lost 5 bases and the J gene lost 6 bases, with 16 bases spanning the gap. The CDR3 loop spans 15 amino acids.

In nucleotides, the CDR3 is TGCGCCAGCAGCTTCGGACAGGGGGATTCCGAAAAACTGTTTTTT. It encodes CASSFGQGDSEKLFF. This chain joins TRBV5-1 and TRBJ1-4; 10 bases are a match to TRBD1. The CDR3 is 15 residues long. V trimming: 2 bases; J trimming: 8 bases; junction bases outside the gene matches: 6. Germline CDR1 SGHRS, CDR2 YFSETQ.

CDR3 DNA sequence: TGTGCCAGCAGTTTTTCCGGGGTCGACTACAATGAGCAGTTCTTC. Its translation is CASSFSGVDYNEQFF. V and J are TRBV28 and TRBJ2-1; D may be TRBD2 (5 bases). Germline CDR1 and CDR2: MDHEN and SYDVKM. Trimming took 3 bases from V and 3 from J, leaving 12 bases between them. The CDR3 covers 15 residues.

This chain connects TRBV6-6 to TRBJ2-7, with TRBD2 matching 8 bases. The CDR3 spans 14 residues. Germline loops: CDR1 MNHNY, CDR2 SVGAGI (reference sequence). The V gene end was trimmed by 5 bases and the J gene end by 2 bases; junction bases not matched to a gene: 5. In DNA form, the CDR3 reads TGTGCCAGCAGTCCCCGGGGGGGAGCCTACGAGCAGTACTTC. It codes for CASSPRGGAYEQYF.

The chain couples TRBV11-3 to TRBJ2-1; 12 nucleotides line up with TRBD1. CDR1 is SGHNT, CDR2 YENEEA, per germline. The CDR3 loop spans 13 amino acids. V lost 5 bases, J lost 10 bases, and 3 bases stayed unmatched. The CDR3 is CASSGDRGREQFF. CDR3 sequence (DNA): TGTGCCAGCAGCGGGGACAGGGGGCGGGAGCAGTTCTTC.

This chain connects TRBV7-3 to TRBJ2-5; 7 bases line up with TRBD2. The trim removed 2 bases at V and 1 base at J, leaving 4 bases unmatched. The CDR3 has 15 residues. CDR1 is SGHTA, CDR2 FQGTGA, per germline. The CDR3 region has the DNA TGTGCCAGCAGCTTACAGCGGGGCCCCCAAGAGACCCAGTACTTC. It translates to CASSLQRGPQETQYF.

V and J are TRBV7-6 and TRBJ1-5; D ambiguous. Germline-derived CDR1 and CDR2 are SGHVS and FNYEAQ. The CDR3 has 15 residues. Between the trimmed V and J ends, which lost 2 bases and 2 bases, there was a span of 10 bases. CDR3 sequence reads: CASSLSPSGNQPQHF. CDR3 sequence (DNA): TGTGCCAGCAGCTTAAGCCCAAGCGGCAATCAGCCCCAGCATTTT.

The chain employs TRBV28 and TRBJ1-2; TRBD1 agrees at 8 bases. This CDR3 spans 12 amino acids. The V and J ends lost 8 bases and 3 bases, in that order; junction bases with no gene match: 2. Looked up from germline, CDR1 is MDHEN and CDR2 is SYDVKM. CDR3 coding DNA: TGTGCCAGCGTGGGACAGGACTATGGCTACACCTTC. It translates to CASVGQDYGYTF.

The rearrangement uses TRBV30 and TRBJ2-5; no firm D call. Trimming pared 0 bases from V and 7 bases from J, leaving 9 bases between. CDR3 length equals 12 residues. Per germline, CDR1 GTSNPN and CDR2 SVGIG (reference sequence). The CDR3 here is CAWSVDERTQYF. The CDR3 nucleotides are TGTGCCTGGAGTGTTGATGAGCGGACCCAGTACTTC.

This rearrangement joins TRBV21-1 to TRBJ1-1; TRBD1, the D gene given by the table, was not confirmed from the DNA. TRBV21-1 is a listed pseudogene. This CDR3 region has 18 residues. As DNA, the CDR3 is TGTGCCAGCAGAAAAAGCCAGCCACAGGGCCCGGTGGGGACTGAAGCTTTCTTT. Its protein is CASRKSQPQGPVGTEAFF.

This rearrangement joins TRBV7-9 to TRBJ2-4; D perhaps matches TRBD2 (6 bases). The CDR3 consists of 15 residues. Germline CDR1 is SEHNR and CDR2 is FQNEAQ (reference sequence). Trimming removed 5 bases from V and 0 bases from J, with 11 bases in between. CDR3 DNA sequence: TGTGCCAGCAGCCCACCGGGACTAGCCAAAAACATTCAGTACTTC. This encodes CASSPPGLAKNIQYF.

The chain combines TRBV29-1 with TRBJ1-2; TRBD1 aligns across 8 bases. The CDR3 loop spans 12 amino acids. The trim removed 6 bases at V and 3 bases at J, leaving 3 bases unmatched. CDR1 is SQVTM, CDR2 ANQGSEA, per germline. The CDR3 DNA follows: TGCAGCGTGCGACAGGGGTACTATGGCTACACCTTC. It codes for CSVRQGYYGYTF. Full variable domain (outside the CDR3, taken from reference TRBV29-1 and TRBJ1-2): SAVISQKPSRDICQRGTSLTIQCQVDSQVTMMFWYRQQPGQSLTLIATANQGSEATYESGFVIDKFPISRPNLTFSTLTVSNMSPEDSSIYLCSVRQGYYGYTFGSGTRLTVV.

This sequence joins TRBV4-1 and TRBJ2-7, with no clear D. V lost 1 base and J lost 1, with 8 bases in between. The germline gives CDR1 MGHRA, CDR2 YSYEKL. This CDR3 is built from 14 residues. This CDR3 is CASSQASESYEQYF. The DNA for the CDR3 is TGCGCCAGCAGCCAAGCTTCCGAGTCCTACGAGCAGTACTTC.

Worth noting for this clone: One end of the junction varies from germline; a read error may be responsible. CDR3 sequence (DNA): TGTGCCCTAGGACTAGCGGGGGGGGGAGTCACAAATACGCAGTATTTT. As protein: CALGLAGGGVTNTQYF. The genes are TRBV30 and TRBJ2-3; 15 bases agree with TRBD2. The length of the CDR3 is 16 residues. Germline V gene sequence: CDR1 GTSNPN, CDR2 SVGIG (reference sequence).

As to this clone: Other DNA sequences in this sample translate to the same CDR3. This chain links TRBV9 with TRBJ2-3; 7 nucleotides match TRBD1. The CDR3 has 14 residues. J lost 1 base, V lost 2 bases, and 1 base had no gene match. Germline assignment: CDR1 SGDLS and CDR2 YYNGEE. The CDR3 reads CASSVGQGTDTQYF. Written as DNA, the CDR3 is TGTGCCAGCAGCGTTGGACAGGGCACAGATACGCAGTATTTT.

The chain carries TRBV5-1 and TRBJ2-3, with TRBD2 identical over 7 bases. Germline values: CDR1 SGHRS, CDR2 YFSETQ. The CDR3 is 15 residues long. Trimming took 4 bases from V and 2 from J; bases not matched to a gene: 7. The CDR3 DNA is TGCGCCAGCAGCCCCGATGGACTAGACACAGATACGCAGTATTTT. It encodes CASSPDGLDTDTQYF.

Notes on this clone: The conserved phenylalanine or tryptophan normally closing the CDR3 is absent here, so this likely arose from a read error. This CDR3 reads CASSLAVEEANYGYTL. The DNA of the CDR3 is TGTGCCAGCAGCTTAGCTGTGGAGGAAGCTAACTATGGCTACACCCTC. The V gene is TRBV7-9, the J gene TRBJ1-2; D remains unclear. Germline CDR1 is SEHNR and CDR2 is FQNEAQ (reference sequence). The CDR3 loop spans 16 amino acids. Trimming took 0 bases from V and 0 from J, leaving 11 bases between them.

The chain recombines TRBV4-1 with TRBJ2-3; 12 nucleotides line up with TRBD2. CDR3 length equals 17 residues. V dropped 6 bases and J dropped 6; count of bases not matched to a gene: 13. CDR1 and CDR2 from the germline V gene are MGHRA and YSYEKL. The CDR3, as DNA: TGCGCCAGCAGACCGTCTAGCGGGGGGGCTCTTTGGGATACGCAGTATTTT. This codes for CASRPSSGGALWDTQYF.

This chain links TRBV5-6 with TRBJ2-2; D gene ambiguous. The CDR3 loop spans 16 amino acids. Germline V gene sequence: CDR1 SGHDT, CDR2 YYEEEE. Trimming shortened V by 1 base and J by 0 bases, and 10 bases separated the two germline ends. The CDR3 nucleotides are TGTGCCAGCAGCTTGATGCGAATTTCGAACACCGGGGAGCTGTTTTTT. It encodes CASSLMRISNTGELFF.

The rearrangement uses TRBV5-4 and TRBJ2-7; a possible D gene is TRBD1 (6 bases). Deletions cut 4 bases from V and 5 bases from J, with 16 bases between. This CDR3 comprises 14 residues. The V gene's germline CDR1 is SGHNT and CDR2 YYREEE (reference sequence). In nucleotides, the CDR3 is TGTGCCAGCAGCCCCCAGGGGACATATCACGAGCAGTACTTC. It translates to CASSPQGTYHEQYF.

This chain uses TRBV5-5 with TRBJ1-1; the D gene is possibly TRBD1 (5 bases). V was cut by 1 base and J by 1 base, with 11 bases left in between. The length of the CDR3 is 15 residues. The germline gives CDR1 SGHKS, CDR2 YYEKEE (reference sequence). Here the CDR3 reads CASSLKSTENTEAFF. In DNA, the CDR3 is TGTGCCAGCAGCTTGAAATCGACAGAGAACACTGAAGCTTTCTTT.

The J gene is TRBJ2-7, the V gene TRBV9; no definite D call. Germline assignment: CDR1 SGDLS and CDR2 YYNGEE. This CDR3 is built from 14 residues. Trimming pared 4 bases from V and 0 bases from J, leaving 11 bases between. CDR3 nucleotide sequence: TGTGCCAGCAGCTTCCGAGAGAGCTCCTACGAGCAGTACTTC. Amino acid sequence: CASSFRESSYEQYF. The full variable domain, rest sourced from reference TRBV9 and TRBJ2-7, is DSGVTQTPKHLITATGQRVTLRCSPRSGDLSVYWYQQSLDQGLQFLIQYYNGEERAKGNILERFSAQQFPDLHSELNLSSLELGDSALYFCASSFRESSYEQYFGPGTRLTVT.

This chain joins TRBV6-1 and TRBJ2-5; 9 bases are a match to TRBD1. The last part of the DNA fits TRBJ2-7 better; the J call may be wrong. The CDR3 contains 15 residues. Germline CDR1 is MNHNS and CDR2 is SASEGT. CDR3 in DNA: TGTGCCAGCAGTGAAAAGGGACAGGGAAACTACGAGCAGTACTTC. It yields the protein CASSEKGQGNYEQYF.

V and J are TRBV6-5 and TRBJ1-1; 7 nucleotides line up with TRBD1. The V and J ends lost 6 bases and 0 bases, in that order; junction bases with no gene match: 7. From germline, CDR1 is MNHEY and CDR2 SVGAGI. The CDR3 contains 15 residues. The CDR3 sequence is CASSQLQGMNTEAFF. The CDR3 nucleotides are TGTGCCAGCAGCCAGCTACAGGGGATGAACACTGAAGCTTTCTTT.

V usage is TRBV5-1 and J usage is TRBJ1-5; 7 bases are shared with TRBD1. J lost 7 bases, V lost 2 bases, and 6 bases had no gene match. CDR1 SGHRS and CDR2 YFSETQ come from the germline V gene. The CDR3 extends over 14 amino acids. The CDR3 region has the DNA TGCGCCAGCAGCTTAGGGGGCGCCGGGCAGCCCCAGCATTTT. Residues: CASSLGGAGQPQHF.

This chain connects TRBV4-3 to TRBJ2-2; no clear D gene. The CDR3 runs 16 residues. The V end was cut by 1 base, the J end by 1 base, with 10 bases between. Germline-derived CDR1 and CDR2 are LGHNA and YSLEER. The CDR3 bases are TGCGCCAGCAGCCAAGTCGCGCGGTGGAACACCGGGGAGCTGTTTTTT. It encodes CASSQVARWNTGELFF.